This entry lists 4 T cell receptor beta chains sequenced from one sample in a study of OX40 agonist ivuxolimab in advanced cancers. TCRdb's table, derived via immunoSEQ multiplex PCR, lists solely in-frame clones and lacks some. In the table there are tens of thousands of clones, 90% to 95% of which are singletons. The sample consisted of CD4+ or CD8+ T cells sorted from blood, taken in a trial of the OX40 agonist ivuxolimab. These receptors originate from an adult with an advanced solid tumor such as melanoma, head and neck, liver or kidney cancer.

This clone was picked up one time. J is TRBJ1-2 and V is TRBV6-6, with D unresolved. Per the germline V gene, CDR1 is MNHNY and CDR2 is SVGAGI (reference sequence). The CDR3 loop spans 15 amino acids. V was shortened by 7 bases and J by 4 bases, with 19 bases between the two germline ends. The CDR3 sequence: CASTAQSGLGYGYTF. CDR3 in DNA: TGTGCCAGCACCGCTCAGTCCGGGTTGGGCTATGGCTACACCTTC.

This chain uses TRBV9 with TRBJ1-2, with D hard to call. The CDR3 loop spans 12 amino acids. CDR1 and CDR2 from the germline V gene are SGDLS and YYNGEE. Trimming took off 0 bases at V and 6 bases at J, with 6 bases between the two ends. Written as DNA, the CDR3 is TGTGCCAGCAGCGTAGGTAGGAATGGCTACACCTTC. Encoded protein: CASSVGRNGYTF. The full variable domain, with the rest looked up from reference TRBV9 and TRBJ1-2, is DSGVTQTPKHLITATGQRVTLRCSPRSGDLSVYWYQQSLDQGLQFLIQYYNGEERAKGNILERFSAQQFPDLHSELNLSSLELGDSALYFCASSVGRNGYTFGSGTRLTVV.

This sequence joins TRBV4-1 and TRBJ1-2; tentative D call: TRBD1 (6 bases). The CDR3 has 16 amino acids. CDR1 MGHRA and CDR2 YSYEKL come from the germline V gene. The V end was cut by 2 bases, the J end by 0 bases, with 13 bases between. This chain's CDR3 is CASSQPGHRTNYGYTF. DNA of the CDR3: TGCGCCAGCAGCCAACCGGGACATCGGACTAACTATGGCTACACCTTC.

The genes are TRBV2 and TRBJ2-1; 7 positions match TRBD1. Losses at the gene ends were 6 bases for V and 1 base for J; bases not matched to a gene: 3. Germline CDR1 and CDR2: SNHLY and FYNNEI. This CDR3 has 14 residues. The CDR3 loop reads CASRRGQSYNEQFF. The CDR3 DNA is TGTGCCAGCAGGAGGGGGCAATCCTACAATGAGCAGTTCTTC.